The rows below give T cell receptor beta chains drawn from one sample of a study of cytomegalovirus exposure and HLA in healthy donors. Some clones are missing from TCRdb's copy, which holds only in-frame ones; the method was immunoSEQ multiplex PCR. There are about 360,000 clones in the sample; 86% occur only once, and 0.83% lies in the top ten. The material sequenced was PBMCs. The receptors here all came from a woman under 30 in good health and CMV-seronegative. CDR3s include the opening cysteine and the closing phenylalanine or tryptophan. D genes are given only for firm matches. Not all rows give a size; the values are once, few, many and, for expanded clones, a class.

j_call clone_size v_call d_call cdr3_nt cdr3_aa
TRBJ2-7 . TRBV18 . TGTGCCAGCTCACCACGCGAAGGGGCCTACGAGCAGTACTTC CASSPREGAYEQYF
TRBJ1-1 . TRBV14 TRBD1 TGTGCCAGCAGCCAAGATCTTGGGGACAGGGGCTGGGACACTGAAGCTTTCTTT CASSQDLGDRGWDTEAFF
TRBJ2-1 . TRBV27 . TGTGCCAGCAGTTTATCGTCTCTCGGGTCCTACAATGAGCAGTTCTTC CASSLSSLGSYNEQFF
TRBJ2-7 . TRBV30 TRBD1 TGTGCCTGGAGTCCCGACAGGGGTTTGGCTGACGAGCAGTACTTC CAWSPDRGLADEQYF
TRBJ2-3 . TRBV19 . TGTGCCAGTAGTATCATTGGCAGCGCGGATACGCAGTATTTT CASSIIGSADTQYF
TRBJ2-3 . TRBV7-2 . TGTGCCAGCAGCTCCTTCACAGATACGCAGTATTTT CASSSFTDTQYF
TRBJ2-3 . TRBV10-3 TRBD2 TGTGCCATCAGTGATGGGACTACCACAGATACGCAGTATTTT CAISDGTTTDTQYF
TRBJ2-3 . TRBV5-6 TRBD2 TGTGCCAGCAGTGAGAAAGTGCGGGGGACTAGCACAGATACGCAGTATTTT CASSEKVRGTSTDTQYF
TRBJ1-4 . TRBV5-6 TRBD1 TGTGCCAGCAGCTCTCGACAGGGTTGGAATGAAAAACTGTTTTTT CASSSRQGWNEKLFF
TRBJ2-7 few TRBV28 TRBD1 TGTGCCAGCAGTTTCTACGACAGGGCGAGCTCCTACGAGCAGTACTTC CASSFYDRASSYEQYF